Listed below are T cell receptor beta chains from one sample, sequenced in a study of identical twins. TCRdb reanalysed the 5' RACE reads using MiXCR and keeps one entry per CDR3 protein. Of about 520,000 distinct CDR3 sequences listed, approximately 22% are singletons. The data were also submitted as part of a second study, on T cells expressing NK-cell markers.

Sequencing used CD4+ T cells sorted from blood. The receptor set was obtained from a woman aged 18 to 35 in good health. The CDR3 runs from the conserved cysteine through the conserved F or W. The D gene is left open where the match is weak. Only some rows state a clone size, as once, few, many or a class for expanded clones.

V: TRBV12-3/TRBV12-4
size: .
J: TRBJ2-1
D: .
CDR3: CASSPIPGLGGRSYNEQFF
DNA: TGTGCCAGCAGCCCGATTCCGGGCCTCGGGGGTCGCTCCTACAATGAGCAGTTCTTC

V: TRBV20-1
size: few
J: TRBJ2-1
D: .
CDR3: CSARRTSGSEQFF
DNA: TGCAGTGCTAGGCGGACCTCAGGTAGTGAGCAGTTCTTC

V: TRBV27
size: few
J: TRBJ2-7
D: .
CDR3: CASSLSGGASGLAYEQYF
DNA: TGTGCCAGCAGTTTATCGGGGGGGGCCAGTGGATTGGCCTACGAGCAGTACTTC

V: TRBV21-1
size: .
J: TRBJ2-2
D: .
CDR3: CASSKERGTGTGELFF
DNA: TGTGCCAGCAGCAAAGAAAGAGGGACCGGCACCGGGGAGCTGTTTTTT

V: TRBV7-2
size: few
J: TRBJ2-7
D: TRBD2
CDR3: CASSLIAGGRYEQYF
DNA: TGTGCCAGCAGCTTAATCGCAGGCGGGAGGTACGAGCAGTACTTC

V: TRBV4-2
size: .
J: TRBJ2-5
D: .
CDR3: CASSQDGSGAETQYF
DNA: TGTGCCAGCAGCCAAGACGGCAGCGGCGCAGAGACCCAGTACTTC

V: TRBV7-8
size: few
J: TRBJ2-7
D: .
CDR3: CASNLPSAGAHEQYF
DNA: TGTGCCAGCAATCTACCAAGCGCGGGGGCACACGAGCAGTACTTC

V: TRBV11-2
size: .
J: TRBJ2-3
D: .
CDR3: CASKVTPAGRASTDTQYF
DNA: TGTGCCAGCAAAGTCACCCCGGCAGGGCGGGCCTCCACAGATACGCAGTATTTT

V: TRBV29-1
size: .
J: TRBJ1-3
D: TRBD1
CDR3: CSVSRGTAYSGNTIYF
DNA: TGCAGCGTTTCACGCGGGACAGCCTACTCTGGAAACACCATATATTTT

V: TRBV6-5
size: few
J: TRBJ1-2
D: TRBD1
CDR3: CASSYRRTGSYGYTF
DNA: TGTGCCAGCAGTTACAGAAGGACAGGGAGTTATGGCTACACCTTC

V: TRBV5-7
size: .
J: TRBJ2-3
D: TRBD2
CDR3: CASASAGLAGGGLSTDTQYF
DNA: TGTGCCAGCGCCAGCGCGGGACTAGCGGGGGGAGGCCTAAGCACAGATACGCAGTATTTT

V: TRBV10-3
size: few
J: TRBJ1-1
D: .
CDR3: CAISESKQTNTEAFF
DNA: TGTGCCATCAGTGAGTCGAAACAGACGAACACTGAAGCTTTCTTT